This T cell receptor beta chain emerged from a study of T cells in Graves' hyperthyroidism and ophthalmopathy. This clonotype was counted between two and nine times. CDR3 length: 14 amino acids. V lost 4 bases and J lost 3; bases outside the gene matches: 5. CDR1 is SGHVS and CDR2 is FNYEAQ in the germline V gene. Amplified regions were TCR beta CDR3 sequences from RNA transcripts. The HTBI primer set was used in a first-round RT-PCR of the TCR CDR3. TCRdb processed the multiplex PCR reads anew with MiXCR; each CDR3 protein has one entry. The top ten hold approximately 15% of the sample, which has about 530,000 distinct CDR3 sequences, roughly a sixth seen once. A NOSPECS grade of at least 4, a Clinical Activity Score of at least 3 and duration under 3 months were recorded in ophthalmopathy patients.

The receptor comes from a woman aged 18-29 years with Graves' ophthalmopathy. Sequencing was performed on blood. The chain uses TRBV7-6 and TRBJ1-2; 7 bases are shared with TRBD1. The CDR3 here is CASSSRQGDYGYTF. The CDR3 DNA follows: TGTGCCAGCAGCTCCCGGCAGGGGGACTATGGCTACACCTTC. The whole variable domain, remainder taken from reference TRBV7-6 and TRBJ1-2, is GAGVSQSPRYKVTKRGQDVALRCDPISGHVSLYWYRQALGQGPEFLTYFNYEAQQDKSGLPNDRFSAERPEGSISTLTIQRTEQRDSAMYRCASSSRQGDYGYTFGSGTRLTVV.